The source of this TCR beta chain is a study of T cell responses to AZD1222 COVID-19 vaccine. General study results and limits: Without day 14 samples, only post-peak T cell repertoires were studied. Distributed over spike, vaccine-associated CD4 TCRs predominated at 160-218 and 743-854.

Repertoires were generated with immunoSEQ multiplex PCR, while TCRdb's copy carries only in-frame clones and drops some. The table includes about 150,000 clones, about nine tenths detected once. The table lists this clone with a few counts. No antigen is known for it. The CDR3 runs to 16 residues. CDR1 and CDR2 (germline): SGHNT, YYREEE (reference sequence). Trimming took 0 bases from V and 9 from J, leaving 16 bases between them. This receptor was taken from an adult in good health. The chain has TRBV5-4 and TRBJ1-6; a possible D gene is TRBD1 (5 bases). Sequenced here: peripheral blood, sampled on day 0 of MenACWY control vaccination. The CDR3 nucleotides are TGTGCCAGCAGCTTGGCGTTTCCAGGGAGTGGTTCACCCCTCCACTTT. Its protein is CASSLAFPGSGSPLHF.